A selection of T cell receptor beta chains follows, all from one sample in a study of beta chain features in type 1 diabetes. Only in-frame clones appear in the TCRdb table, and some are missing; sequencing was by immunoSEQ multiplex PCR. The sample carries nearly 350,000 clones, less than 10% recorded once. The sample was central memory CD4+ T cells from blood. Receptor source: a woman younger than 30 in good health. Both conserved end residues are part of each CDR3. A D gene is named only where the DNA matches it firmly. Clone size is given for some rows only: seen once, a few or many times, or a class if the clone is expanded.

clone_size	j_call	d_call	v_call	cdr3_aa	cdr3_nt
few	TRBJ2-2	TRBD2	TRBV9	CASSVEGGTHRELFF	TGTGCCAGCAGCGTAGAGGGAGGGACTCACCGGGAGCTGTTTTTT
few	TRBJ1-2	NA	TRBV2	CASSERVSDYGYTF	TGTGCCAGCAGTGAACGAGTGTCGGATTATGGCTACACCTTC
few	TRBJ1-5	TRBD1	TRBV2	CASRRTGNNQPQHF	TGTGCCAGCCGTCGGACAGGGAACAATCAGCCCCAGCATTTT
medium-sized	TRBJ2-3	TRBD2	TRBV7-9	CASSFGTRFSDTQYF	TGTGCCAGCAGCTTCGGGACTAGATTTTCGGATACGCAGTATTTT
few	TRBJ2-7	NA	TRBV13	CASSLGWGGGFGYEQYF	TGTGCCAGCAGCTTAGGGTGGGGAGGGGGCTTCGGCTACGAGCAGTACTTC
few	TRBJ1-3	NA	TRBV15	CATSRGSRGQDTIYF	TGTGCCACCAGCAGAGGTTCCCGGGGGCAGGACACCATATATTTT
many	TRBJ2-2	TRBD2	TRBV4-3	CASSQTLAGESSRELFF	TGCGCCAGCAGCCAAACCCTAGCGGGAGAATCAAGTAGGGAGCTGTTTTTT
few	TRBJ1-2	NA	TRBV6-6	CASVSGGSNYGYTF	TGTGCCAGCGTAAGCGGGGGGAGTAACTATGGCTACACCTTC
few	TRBJ2-1	NA	TRBV6-5	CASSYAGSSHNEQFF	TGTGCCAGCAGTTACGCCGGGTCTAGCCACAATGAGCAGTTCTTC
NA	TRBJ2-1	NA	TRBV11-2	CASSLGGQILSSEQFF	TGTGCCAGCAGCTTAGGAGGACAGATCCTTTCGAGTGAGCAGTTCTTC
NA	TRBJ2-7	NA	TRBV11-1	CASSRAETYEQYF	TGTGCCAGCAGTCGTGCAGAGACCTACGAGCAGTACTTC
NA	TRBJ2-2	NA	TRBV28	CASSPVNGHTGELFF	TGTGCCAGCAGTCCCGTAAATGGGCACACCGGGGAGCTGTTTTTT
few	TRBJ2-7	TRBD2	TRBV5-6	CASSSEAGVFEQYF	TGTGCCAGCAGCTCGGAAGCGGGAGTTTTCGAGCAGTACTTC
NA	TRBJ1-2	TRBD1	TRBV6-5	CASRPGTANYGYTF	TGTGCCAGCAGACCCGGGACAGCTAACTATGGCTACACCTTC
NA	TRBJ1-4	TRBD1	TRBV4-2	CASSPYRGENEKLFF	TGTGCCAGCAGCCCGTACAGGGGAGAGAACGAAAAACTGTTTTTT
NA	TRBJ2-7	NA	TRBV11-1	CASSSTVTSEQYF	TGTGCCAGCAGCTCAACTGTGACAAGCGAGCAGTACTTC
NA	TRBJ2-3	TRBD2	TRBV6-5	CASSWETSKYF	TGTGCCAGCAGTTGGGAGACTAGCAAGTATTTT
many	TRBJ2-5	NA	TRBV27	CASKLDQTQYF	TGTGCCAGCAAGCTTGATCAGACCCAGTACTTC
few	TRBJ2-1	NA	TRBV29-1	CSVIPSSYNEQFF	TGCAGCGTTATACCAAGCTCCTACAATGAGCAGTTCTTC
few	TRBJ2-7	NA	TRBV11-2	CASSFQERHSYEQYF	TGTGCCAGCAGCTTTCAGGAGAGGCACTCCTACGAGCAGTACTTC
NA	TRBJ1-1	NA	TRBV6-5	CASSLRGPGDTEAFF	TGTGCCAGCAGCCTACGTGGGCCCGGAGACACTGAAGCTTTCTTT
NA	TRBJ1-1	NA	TRBV29-1	CSVSPLSERRAFF	TGCAGCGTTTCACCCCTTTCGGAGAGGAGGGCTTTCTTT
NA	TRBJ2-7	NA	TRBV11-2	CASSLDRPSHEQYF	TGTGCCAGCAGCTTAGACCGCCCAAGCCACGAGCAGTACTTC
NA	TRBJ2-7	TRBD2	TRBV7-2	CATSGRGGGEQYF	TGTGCGACTAGCGGGAGGGGAGGGGGCGAGCAGTACTTC
few	TRBJ2-7	NA	TRBV28	CASSGQSYEQYF	TGTGCCAGCAGCGGACAGTCCTACGAGCAGTACTTC
few	TRBJ2-7	TRBD2	TRBV28	CASNLAGDYEQYF	TGTGCCAGCAACCTAGCGGGGGACTACGAGCAGTACTTC
NA	TRBJ2-3	TRBD2	TRBV4-1	CASLAGMGSTDTQYF	TGCGCCAGTCTAGCGGGAATGGGGAGCACAGATACGCAGTATTTT
NA	TRBJ2-6	NA	TRBV9	CASSPEQSSGSGANVLTF	TGTGCCAGCAGCCCCGAACAGAGCTCGGGCTCTGGGGCCAACGTCCTGACTTTC
NA	TRBJ2-5	TRBD1	TRBV9	CASSATPGTGQETQYF	TGTGCCAGCAGCGCCACCCCCGGGACAGGACAAGAGACCCAGTACTTC
NA	TRBJ2-7	TRBD1	TRBV7-9	CASSFRDRHYEQYF	TGTGCCAGCAGCTTCCGGGACAGGCACTACGAGCAGTACTTC
NA	TRBJ1-1	NA	TRBV19	CASSIEGYTEAFF	TGTGCCAGTAGTATAGAGGGGTACACTGAAGCTTTCTTT
few	TRBJ1-4	NA	TRBV4-3	CASSQDDRENEKLFF	TGCGCCAGCAGCCAAGATGACAGAGAGAATGAAAAACTGTTTTTT
few	TRBJ2-7	NA	TRBV28	CASSFVWSEQYF	TGTGCCAGCAGTTTCGTCTGGAGTGAGCAGTACTTC
NA	TRBJ2-5	TRBD2	TRBV19	CASSTRTSGRNQETQYF	TGTGCCAGTAGTACAAGGACTAGCGGGAGGAACCAAGAGACCCAGTACTTC
few	TRBJ2-6	NA	TRBV7-9	CASSFFGANVLTF	TGTGCCAGCAGCTTCTTTGGGGCCAACGTCCTGACTTTC
NA	TRBJ2-1	NA	TRBV6-5	CASSLRTGSQFF	TGTGCCAGCAGTTTACGGACCGGGTCGCAGTTCTTC
NA	TRBJ2-2	TRBD1	TRBV2	CASRPGQGNTGELFF	TGTGCCAGCAGACCGGGACAGGGAAACACCGGGGAGCTGTTTTTT
NA	TRBJ2-7	TRBD1	TRBV11-2	CANSSTRTGSPYEQYF	TGTGCCAACAGCTCAACCCGGACAGGGAGCCCTTACGAGCAGTACTTC
NA	TRBJ2-7	NA	TRBV28	CASSSSSYEQYF	TGTGCCAGCAGTTCGAGCTCCTACGAGCAGTACTTC
few	TRBJ1-2	TRBD1	TRBV28	CASSFLGTGGNYGYTF	TGTGCCAGCAGTTTTCTTGGGACAGGGGGAAACTATGGCTACACCTTC
NA	TRBJ2-7	NA	TRBV14	CASSQSADSYEQYF	TGTGCCAGCAGCCAATCGGCAGACTCCTACGAGCAGTACTTC
NA	TRBJ2-7	NA	TRBV6-1	CASQPRGRYEQYF	TGTGCCAGTCAACCACGGGGGCGCTACGAGCAGTACTTC
NA	TRBJ1-1	NA	TRBV7-9	CASSRGTNTEAFF	TGTGCCAGCAGCCGAGGAACGAACACTGAAGCTTTCTTT
many	TRBJ2-1	NA	TRBV10-3	CAISEFTRPTSFQFF	TGTGCCATCAGTGAGTTCACACGTCCTACTAGCTTCCAGTTCTTC
NA	TRBJ2-2	NA	TRBV28	CASSLWTGANTGELFF	TGTGCCAGCAGTTTATGGACAGGCGCGAACACCGGGGAGCTGTTTTTT